What follows is one TCR beta chain and its context. Using the 5' RACE reads, TCRdb records one entry per CDR3 protein without DNA. The sample holds approximately 150,000 distinct CDR3 sequences. Germline-derived CDR1 and CDR2 are LGHNA and YNFKEQ. The CDR3 is made up of 15 amino acids. This record comes from a study of T cells expressing NK-cell markers. This receptor was taken from a woman between 18 and 70 years old in good health. The chain employs TRBV4-2 and TRBJ1-6. Sequenced material: blood T cells: a sorted CD56 or NKG2C T cell subset, CD4+ or CD8+ T cells, or bulk PBMC T cells (not recorded which). The chain's CDR3 is CASSQDRAGSSPLHF.